The 23 T cell receptor beta chains given below trace back to one sample, sequenced in a study of blood T cell repertoires in COVID-19. Sequenced by immunoSEQ multiplex PCR; TCRdb stores in-frame clones only, minus some. Of some 40,000 clones detected, 90% to 95% appear once; the ten largest clones hold roughly 0.35%. Material: peripheral blood. Receptors originate from a middle-aged man with COVID-19, enrolled during active disease.

The rearrangement joins TRBV5-4 to TRBJ2-7; the match to TRBD2 covers 9 bases. CDR1 is SGHNT and CDR2 is YYREEE in the germline V gene (reference sequence). The CDR3 extends over 16 amino acids. With V trimmed by 5 bases and J by 4 bases, 13 bases remained unmatched. This CDR3 is CASSPTGLAGRYEQYF. CDR3 bases: TGTGCCAGCAGTCCGACGGGCCTAGCGGGAAGGTACGAGCAGTACTTC.

This sequence joins TRBV29-1 and TRBJ1-2; 7 positions agree with TRBD1. V lost 4 bases, J lost 9 bases, and 5 bases stayed unmatched. The CDR3 has 11 residues. CDR1 and CDR2 from the germline V gene are SQVTM and ANQGSEA. The CDR3: CSVGQGISYTF. The CDR3, as DNA: TGCAGCGTTGGACAGGGCATAAGCTACACCTTC.

This clone was found once. This rearrangement joins TRBV4-1 to TRBJ1-2; TRBD1 matches at 9 bases. After removal of 1 base from V and 8 bases from J, the junction contained 11 bases not matched to a gene. This CDR3 contains 16 residues. Germline CDR1 MGHRA, CDR2 YSYEKL. CDR3 region: CASSQVVDRGKKGYTF. In DNA, the CDR3 is TGCGCCAGCAGCCAAGTCGTCGACAGGGGGAAGAAAGGCTACACCTTC.

This chain connects TRBV18 to TRBJ1-1, with TRBD1 identical over 8 bases. The CDR3 runs 16 residues. Germline assignment: CDR1 KGHSH and CDR2 LQKENI. Unmatched junction bases numbered 6, after V lost 3 bases and J lost 0 bases. The CDR3 DNA reads as TGTGCCAGCTCACCCCGGACAGGGAGCATGAACACTGAAGCTTTCTTT. Its translation is CASSPRTGSMNTEAFF.

The V and J genes are TRBV3-1 (or the pseudogene TRBV3-2) and TRBJ1-2; 10 bases are shared with TRBD1. Germline CDR1 is LGHDT and CDR2 is YNNKEL (reference sequence). The J segment lost 2 bases and the V segment lost 5 bases, leaving 2 bases of the junction unmatched. There are 14 residues in the CDR3. CDR3 sequence: CASSEGQGNYGYTF. The CDR3 nucleotides read TGTGCCAGCAGCGAGGGACAGGGGAACTATGGCTACACCTTC.

The chain carries TRBV28 and TRBJ2-3; a weak D match, TRBD2 (5 bases). CDR3 length: 14 residues. V shed 2 bases and J shed 8 bases, with 14 bases lying between them. Germline CDR1 is MDHEN and CDR2 is SYDVKM. In DNA, the CDR3 is TGTGCCAGCAGTTTACCGGGGTACGGTGGTACGCAGTATTTT. Residues: CASSLPGYGGTQYF.

The V call is TRBV30, the J call TRBJ2-7; TRBD2 agrees at 10 bases. J was trimmed by 3 bases and V by 3 bases; bases with no gene match: 2. CDR3 length: 13 residues. Germline V lookup: CDR1 GTSNPN, CDR2 SVGIG (reference sequence). The DNA for the CDR3 is TGTGCCTGGAGGTTAGCGGGAGGCTACGAGCAGTACTTC. It translates to CAWRLAGGYEQYF.

V and J are TRBV19 and TRBJ1-1; no clear D. From germline, CDR1 is LNHDA and CDR2 SQIVND (reference sequence). The CDR3 is made up of 14 amino acids. V was cut by 3 bases and J by 3 bases, with 11 bases left in between. CDR3 in amino acids: CASSIPREDTEAFF. DNA for the CDR3: TGTGCCAGTAGTATTCCGAGGGAGGACACTGAAGCTTTCTTT.

This chain uses TRBV28 with TRBJ1-2; D might be TRBD1 (5 bases). V lost 1 base and J lost 8, with 11 bases in between. CDR1 MDHEN and CDR2 SYDVKM come from the germline V gene. CDR3 length equals 13 residues. The CDR3 sequence is CASSLLGVRGYTF. The CDR3 DNA follows: TGTGCCAGCAGTTTATTAGGGGTGCGGGGCTACACCTTC.

Comments on this clone: One junction end does not reproduce the germline sequence, and a read error may be involved. The gene calls are TRBV7-2 and TRBJ1-1; no clear D gene. The CDR3 loop spans 13 amino acids. CDR1 SGHTA and CDR2 FQGNSA come from the germline V gene. The CDR3 here is CASSFGVKTEAFF. As DNA, the CDR3 is TGTGCCAGCAGCTTCGGAGTGAAGACTGAAGCTTTCTTT.

V is TRBV18 and J is TRBJ2-3; 7 bases fit TRBD2. Germline CDR1 KGHSH, CDR2 LQKENI. V was pared by 4 bases and J by 5 bases, with 6 bases of the junction left unmatched. The CDR3 is 14 amino acids. The DNA of the CDR3 is TGTGCCAGCTCACTCCGGGGGGTAGGAGATACGCAGTATTTT. Translated: CASSLRGVGDTQYF.

The chain combines TRBV27 with TRBJ2-1; D possibly corresponds to TRBD1 (6 bases). V lost 2 bases to trimming and J lost 1 base, with 18 bases between them. The germline CDR1 and CDR2 sequences are MNHEY and SMNVEV (reference sequence). This CDR3 region has 18 residues. Here the CDR3 reads CASSLTWWQGQSYNEQFF. The CDR3 nucleotides are TGTGCCAGCAGTTTAACCTGGTGGCAGGGGCAGTCCTACAATGAGCAGTTCTTC.

The chain joins TRBV3-1 (or the pseudogene TRBV3-2) to TRBJ2-2; D gene ambiguous. In germline, CDR1 is LGHDT, CDR2 YNNKEL (reference sequence). V gave up 1 base and J gave up 4 bases, with 4 bases separating them. This CDR3 is 13 amino acids long. The DNA for the CDR3 is TGTGCCAGCAGCCAAGTGGCCACCGGGGAGCTGTTTTTT. This sequence encodes CASSQVATGELFF.

The chain carries TRBV2 and TRBJ2-3; TRBD2 aligns across 8 bases. This CDR3 comprises 13 residues. The V gene end was trimmed by 7 bases and the J gene end by 3 bases; junction bases not matched to a gene: 3. The germline V gene encodes CDR1 SNHLY and CDR2 FYNNEI. DNA for the CDR3: TGTGCCAGCATAGCGGGAAGGACAGATACGCAGTATTTT. Amino acid sequence: CASIAGRTDTQYF.

This clone was detected once. V gene TRBV18 combines with J gene TRBJ2-7; 7 bases line up with TRBD1. Germline lookup yields CDR1 KGHSH and CDR2 LQKENI. The CDR3 sequence is 15 residues long. V lost 3 bases and J lost 2; bases outside the gene matches: 7. This CDR3 reads CASSPGIDRAYEQYF. CDR3 nucleotide sequence: TGTGCCAGCTCACCTGGGATTGACAGGGCCTACGAGCAGTACTTC.

The CDR3 sequence: CASSQGATYEQYF. The CDR3 bases are TGTGCCAGCAGCCAAGGGGCCACCTACGAGCAGTACTTC. The chain carries TRBV3-1 (or the pseudogene TRBV3-2) and TRBJ2-7, with D uncertain. Trimming took off 1 base at V and 2 bases at J, with 6 bases between the two ends. Germline loops: CDR1 LGHDT, CDR2 YNNKEL (reference sequence). This CDR3 is 13 amino acids long.

This clone was seen a single time. The J gene is TRBJ1-4, the V gene TRBV7-8, with a possible D match to TRBD1 (6 bases). The V and J ends lost 1 base and 7 bases respectively, with 13 bases between them. The CDR3 contains 15 residues. Germline values: CDR1 SGHVS, CDR2 FQNEAQ. CDR3 residues: CASSLGRDTLEKLFF. CDR3 DNA sequence: TGTGCCAGCAGCTTAGGCCGGGACACACTTGAAAAACTGTTTTTT.

This chain uses TRBV6-5 with TRBJ1-3; 9 positions match TRBD1. The germline V gene has CDR1 MNHEY and CDR2 SVGAGI. The CDR3 is 15 amino acids. V dropped 5 bases and J dropped 4; count of bases not matched to a gene: 6. CDR3 DNA: TGTGCCAGCAGTAACCTGGACAGGGGAGGAAACACCATATATTTT. Residues: CASSNLDRGGNTIYF.

J is TRBJ2-3 and V is TRBV19; 11 bases agree with TRBD2. The germline gives CDR1 LNHDA, CDR2 SQIVND (reference sequence). V shed 5 bases and J 1 base; nucleotides not matched to a gene: 8. This CDR3 has 17 residues. CDR3 nucleotides: TGTGCCAGTAGTGCTCGGTCACTAGCGGGAGGCACAGATACGCAGTATTTT. It specifies CASSARSLAGGTDTQYF.

The chain has TRBV27 and TRBJ1-2; no firm D call. The CDR3 totals 13 residues. CDR1 MNHEY and CDR2 SMNVEV come from the germline V gene (reference sequence). V lost 6 bases and J lost 4, with 12 bases in between. CDR3 loop: CASRGFEGYGYTF. CDR3 DNA sequence: TGTGCCAGCAGAGGCTTCGAGGGCTATGGCTACACCTTC.

The DNA of the CDR3 is TGTGCCAGCAGCTTGGGTAGGGCTAGCGGGATTGCAGAGACCCAGTACTTC. Translated, it gives CASSLGRASGIAETQYF. This chain links TRBV5-4 with TRBJ2-5; 9 bases align to TRBD2. The junction had 10 bases not matched to a gene; V was cut back by 0 bases and J by 4 bases. Germline CDR1 is SGHNT and CDR2 is YYREEE (reference sequence). The CDR3 has 17 residues.

This chain links TRBV10-3 with TRBJ2-1, with TRBD1 as a possible D gene (6 bases). The CDR3 is 16 residues long. The germline CDR1 and CDR2 sequences are ENHRY and SYGVKD. V was shortened by 1 base and J by 6 bases, with 16 bases between the two germline ends. CDR3 amino acids: CAISEFGDTSLNEQFF. The CDR3, as DNA: TGTGCCATCAGTGAGTTCGGGGACACTTCCCTCAATGAGCAGTTCTTC.

Only a few counts were recorded for this clone. V gene TRBV24-1 combines with J gene TRBJ1-3; 11 bases map to TRBD1. The V gene end was trimmed by 3 bases and the J gene end by 2 bases; junction bases not matched to a gene: 8. This CDR3 is built from 18 residues. From germline, CDR1 is KGHDR and CDR2 SFDVKD. The CDR3 here is CATSDRRTGGITGNTIYF. CDR3 DNA sequence: TGTGCCACCAGTGATCGACGGACAGGGGGCATCACTGGAAACACCATATATTTT.